This paragraph reports one T cell receptor beta chain. V was cut by 4 bases and J by 5 bases, with 16 bases left in between. CDR3 length: 14 residues. Germline V gene sequence: CDR1 SGDLS, CDR2 YYNGEE. Seattle's enrolled individuals joined amid active infection and were then monitored longitudinally. TCRdb's table, derived via immunoSEQ multiplex PCR, lists solely in-frame clones and lacks some. The sample includes some 180,000 clones, roughly 79% of them seen just once. The data originate from a study of blood T cell repertoires in COVID-19. Looking at the study overall: COVID-19 samples from acute and convalescent phases originated in the United States, Italy and Spain. T cells, B-cell-depleted T cells, or PBMCs supplied cDNA or gDNA.

The gene calls are TRBV9 and TRBJ2-7; perhaps TRBD1 as D (6 bases). Sample: peripheral blood. The sequence derives from a woman aged 35 to 49 with COVID-19, enrolled during active disease. The CDR3, as DNA: TGTGCCAGCAGCCCCGGACCAGGGGCCCACGAGCAGTACGTC. Amino acid sequence: CASSPGPGAHEQYV.